This T cell receptor (beta chain) comes out of a study of early T cells in non-severe SARS-CoV-2 infection. Study as a whole: Chains were not paired, and sequencing was done on bulk RNA from unsorted whole blood.

TCRdb called the 5' RACE reads again in MiXCR, with one record for every CDR3 protein. Altogether over 25,000 distinct CDR3 sequences are present, about 5% being singletons, with the ten largest covering 0.92%. This clonotype was seen ten or more times. V was cut by 6 bases and J by 10 bases, with 22 bases left in between. The CDR3 is 15 amino acids. Looked up from germline, CDR1 is MNHNS and CDR2 is SASEGT. This clonotype was obtained from an adult who was a healthcare worker with PCR-confirmed SARS-CoV-2 infection or an uninfected control (not recorded which). The chain links TRBV6-1 to TRBJ2-1, with unresolved D. Sequencing was performed on whole blood. The CDR3 sequence: CASSPTAQGSREQFF. The CDR3, as DNA: TGTGCCAGCAGCCCGACGGCACAAGGGTCGCGGGAGCAGTTCTTC.